Listed here are 25 T cell receptor beta chains from one sample, sequenced in a study of blood T cell repertoires in COVID-19. The data were produced by immunoSEQ multiplex PCR, yet TCRdb's version contains in-frame clones alone and is incomplete. The data hold some 250,000 clones, with 86% observed a single time. The sample comprised peripheral blood. These receptors came from a man older than 75 with acute or convalescent COVID-19.

The chain carries TRBV6-5 and TRBJ1-4; 9 positions match TRBD1. The germline V gene encodes CDR1 MNHEY and CDR2 SVGAGI. This CDR3 is built from 15 residues. V trimming: 6 bases; J trimming: 13 bases; junction bases outside the gene matches: 15. In DNA, the CDR3 is TGTGCCAGCAGGCCCCCGGGACAGGGCTTTGTTGGACTGTTTTTT. Translating gives CASRPPGQGFVGLFF.

The chain is built from TRBV18 and TRBJ1-2; unclear D gene. The CDR3 consists of 14 residues. V dropped 3 bases and J dropped 1 base, with 9 bases sitting between them. The germline CDR1 and CDR2 sequences are KGHSH and LQKENI. CDR3 region: CASSPGSSNYGYTF. In DNA, the CDR3 is TGTGCCAGCTCACCGGGCAGCAGTAACTATGGCTACACCTTC.

The V call is TRBV5-1, the J call TRBJ2-3; 7 nucleotides align to TRBD1. This CDR3 contains 16 residues. CDR1 is SGHRS and CDR2 is YFSETQ in the germline V gene. V trimming: 1 base; J trimming: 2 bases; junction bases outside the gene matches: 7. The CDR3 nucleotides are TGCGCCAGCAGCTTGAAGACAGGGATTGCCACAGATACGCAGTATTTT. This sequence encodes CASSLKTGIATDTQYF.

The CDR3 here is CASSSTTRAEAFF. The CDR3 DNA reads as TGCGCCAGCAGCTCGACTACAAGGGCTGAAGCTTTCTTT. The chain has TRBV5-1 and TRBJ1-1; D uncertain. Germline assignment: CDR1 SGHRS and CDR2 YFSETQ. The CDR3 contains 13 residues. V lost 3 bases and J lost 6, with 12 bases in between. The variable domain in full, with the rest retrieved from reference TRBV5-1 and TRBJ1-1, is KAGVTQTPRYLIKTRGQQVTLSCSPISGHRSVSWYQQTPGQGLQFLFEYFSETQRNKGNFPGRFSGRQFSNSRSEMNVSTLELGDSALYLCASSSTTRAEAFFGQGTRLTVV.

The J gene is TRBJ2-5, the V gene TRBV20-1; possible D gene TRBD2, 6 bases. V lost 3 bases to trimming and J lost 2 bases, with 16 bases between them. Germline values: CDR1 DFQATT, CDR2 SNEGSKA (reference sequence). This CDR3 spans 15 amino acids. The CDR3 loop reads CSASRPAGRQETQYF. The CDR3, as DNA: TGCAGTGCTAGTAGGCCGGCGGGACGACAAGAGACCCAGTACTTC.

There are a few counts of this clone. V is TRBV10-2 and J is TRBJ2-5, with 7 bases that match TRBD2. Germline CDR1 is WSHSY and CDR2 is SAAADI. V shed 8 bases and J 4 bases; nucleotides not matched to a gene: 4. The CDR3 covers 12 residues. The DNA for the CDR3 is TGCGCCAGCCGGGGGGAGGGAGAGACCCAGTACTTC. It translates to CASRGEGETQYF.

This clone was detected only a few times. V usage is TRBV28 and J usage is TRBJ1-5, with 7 bases fitting TRBD1. The CDR3 totals 15 residues. J was trimmed by 3 bases and V by 6 bases; bases with no gene match: 8. Germline lookup yields CDR1 MDHEN and CDR2 SYDVKM. As DNA, the CDR3 is TGTGCCAGCAGAAGAGCCGGGACAGTCAATCAGCCCCAGCATTTT. Amino acids: CASRRAGTVNQPQHF.

The chain has TRBV14 and TRBJ1-6; tentative D call: TRBD1 (6 bases). Trimming took 2 bases from V and 8 from J, leaving 10 bases between them. Germline lookup yields CDR1 SGHDN and CDR2 FVKESK. The CDR3 length is 14 residues. The CDR3 bases are TGTGCCAGCAGCCAACCTGGACAGTATTCACCCCTCCACTTT. Translation gives CASSQPGQYSPLHF. The full variable domain, in which reference TRBV14 and TRBJ1-6 provide the parts outside the CDR3, is EAGVTQFPSHSVIEKGQTVTLRCDPISGHDNLYWYRRVMGKEIKFLLHFVKESKQDESGMPNNRFLAERTGGTYSTLKVQPAELEDSGVYFCASSQPGQYSPLHFGNGTRLTVT.

This clone was seen only once. CDR3 coding DNA: TGCAGTGCTAGACTGGCTGTAACCCAGTACTTC. As protein: CSARLAVTQYF. The rearrangement joins TRBV20-1 to TRBJ2-5; no definite D call. V was clipped by 2 bases and J by 8 bases, with 9 bases between them. Germline V gene data show CDR1 as DFQATT and CDR2 as SNEGSKA (reference sequence). This CDR3 is 11 amino acids long.

The CDR3 DNA sequence: TGTGCCAGCAGTCCGGGACAGGGGATCGCAACTAATGAAAAACTGTTTTTT. Amino acid sequence: CASSPGQGIATNEKLFF. The V and J genes are TRBV6-2 or TRBV6-3 and TRBJ1-4; TRBD1 aligns across 10 bases. Germline trimming cut 5 bases from V and 0 bases from J; bases unmatched to any gene: 6. Germline V gene lookup returns CDR1 MNHEY and CDR2 SVGEGT. CDR3 length: 17 residues.

The rearrangement uses TRBV10-3 and TRBJ1-1; possible D gene TRBD1, 6 bases. CDR1 and CDR2 (germline): ENHRY, SYGVKD. The CDR3 is made up of 13 amino acids. The V end was cut by 9 bases, the J end by 6 bases, with 17 bases between. CDR3 loop: CAIGIQGTAEAFF. CDR3 nucleotide sequence: TGTGCCATTGGGATACAGGGAACGGCTGAAGCTTTCTTT.

This clone was observed once. V usage is TRBV28 and J usage is TRBJ2-2; tentatively, D is TRBD2 (5 bases). Trimming took 7 bases from V and 4 from J, leaving 13 bases between them. The CDR3 sequence is 14 residues long. Germline assignment: CDR1 MDHEN and CDR2 SYDVKM. DNA of the CDR3: TGTGCCAGCACCCCTGGAGGTTTCACCGGGGAGCTGTTTTTT. It is translated as CASTPGGFTGELFF.

The gene calls are TRBV27 and TRBJ2-7; 8 bases match TRBD2. This CDR3 is 15 amino acids long. Trimming took 6 bases from V and 3 from J; bases not matched to a gene: 10. The germline gives CDR1 MNHEY, CDR2 SMNVEV (reference sequence). CDR3 amino acids: CASSPHGTRDYEQYF. For the CDR3, the DNA is TGTGCCAGCAGCCCTCACGGGACTAGGGACTACGAGCAGTACTTC.

The chain couples TRBV10-1 to TRBJ2-3; 9 bases are a match to TRBD1. There are 15 residues in the CDR3. The J segment lost 5 bases and the V segment lost 6 bases, leaving 9 bases of the junction unmatched. Germline V lookup: CDR1 WNHNN, CDR2 SYGVQD (reference sequence). This chain's CDR3 is CASSDTGQGIDTQYF. CDR3 in DNA: TGCGCCAGCAGCGATACGGGACAGGGAATAGATACGCAGTATTTT.

The V and J genes are TRBV19 and TRBJ1-5; D is unresolved. The CDR3 is made up of 13 amino acids. V lost 3 bases, J lost 5 bases, and 8 bases lay in between. Per germline, CDR1 LNHDA and CDR2 SQIVND (reference sequence). The CDR3 sequence: CASSMRGYQPQHF. The DNA of the CDR3 is TGTGCCAGTAGTATGCGGGGATATCAGCCCCAGCATTTT.

This clone came up a few times. V usage is TRBV5-6 and J usage is TRBJ1-1; D is unclear. This CDR3 has 17 amino acids. The germline V gene has CDR1 SGHDT and CDR2 YYEEEE. V shed 0 bases and J shed 0 bases, with 15 bases lying between them. The CDR3 region is CASSLAARETVNTEAFF. In DNA form, the CDR3 reads TGTGCCAGCAGCTTGGCTGCCCGGGAAACGGTGAACACTGAAGCTTTCTTT.

The V gene is TRBV5-5, the J gene TRBJ1-1; no firm D call. With 3 bases removed from V and 4 bases from J, the gap between germline ends came to 7 bases. Germline loops: CDR1 SGHKS, CDR2 YYEKEE (reference sequence). This CDR3 is 12 amino acids long. The CDR3 reads CASSWRSTEAFF. In DNA, the CDR3 is TGTGCCAGCAGCTGGCGGAGCACTGAAGCTTTCTTT.

The chain uses TRBV19 and TRBJ2-1; D might be TRBD2 (6 bases). CDR1 and CDR2 (germline): LNHDA, SQIVND (reference sequence). The CDR3 consists of 15 residues. Trimming left V 4 bases short and J 7 bases short, with 17 bases between. The CDR3 loop is CASSTFDGSSNEQFF. CDR3 coding DNA: TGTGCCAGTAGTACATTCGACGGGAGCAGTAATGAGCAGTTCTTC.

The V gene is TRBV28, the J gene TRBJ1-2; D unresolved. V shed 3 bases and J shed 5 bases, with 7 bases lying between them. CDR1 and CDR2 from the germline V gene are MDHEN and SYDVKM. The CDR3 has 12 residues. The CDR3 is CASSLQQYGYTF. The CDR3 DNA reads TGTGCCAGCAGTTTGCAACAGTATGGCTACACCTTC.

The chain recombines TRBV18 with TRBJ1-1; 9 nucleotides match TRBD1. J gave up 3 bases and V 3 bases, and 5 bases lay outside the gene matches. The CDR3 is 15 residues long. The germline V gene encodes CDR1 KGHSH and CDR2 LQKENI. CDR3 DNA sequence: TGTGCCAGCTCACCTCAGACAGGGGGATACACTGAAGCTTTCTTT. Translated: CASSPQTGGYTEAFF.

The CDR3 bases are TGCGCCAGCAGCCAAGATCGGACTCGTTTTGAGCAGTACTTC. Translation gives CASSQDRTRFEQYF. V is TRBV4-1 and J is TRBJ2-7; the D gene is possibly TRBD2 (5 bases). V lost 0 bases and J 7 bases, leaving 13 bases between the germline ends. The CDR3 has 14 amino acids. Germline CDR1 MGHRA, CDR2 YSYEKL.

This rearrangement joins TRBV5-6 to TRBJ1-5; D may be TRBD1 (5 bases). Germline CDR1 and CDR2: SGHDT and YYEEEE. The CDR3 has 14 amino acids. V gave up 1 base and J gave up 7 bases, with 12 bases separating them. The DNA of the CDR3 is TGTGCCAGCAGCTTGCGGGGGGTTGGCCAGCCCCAGCATTTT. Residues: CASSLRGVGQPQHF.

The chain joins TRBV7-9 to TRBJ2-7; the D gene is possibly TRBD2 (6 bases). Trimming cost V 6 bases and J 4 bases, with 13 bases left between them. CDR1 is SEHNR and CDR2 is FQNEAQ in the germline V gene (reference sequence). The CDR3 has 13 amino acids. The CDR3 region is CASRREAGYEQYF. CDR3 nucleotide sequence: TGTGCCAGCAGGAGGGAGGCAGGGTACGAGCAGTACTTC.

V and J are TRBV27 and TRBJ1-2, with 10 bases fitting TRBD1. Germline V CDR1 and CDR2: MNHEY, SMNVEV (reference sequence). V was clipped by 3 bases and J by 3 bases; unmatched bases: 4. The CDR3 length is 15 residues. This CDR3 is CASSLDRGIYYGYTF. DNA of the CDR3: TGTGCCAGCAGTTTGGACAGGGGGATCTACTATGGCTACACCTTC.

This clone was seen more than once but under ten times. This chain connects TRBV7-3 to TRBJ2-1, with TRBD2 as a possible D gene (6 bases). V lost 0 bases, J lost 7 bases, and 13 bases lay in between. This CDR3 spans 15 amino acids. Germline V gene data show CDR1 as SGHTA and CDR2 as FQGTGA. The CDR3 bases are TGTGCCAGCAGCTTAACGTTAGGTAGCGGAAATGAGCAGTTCTTC. Translation gives CASSLTLGSGNEQFF.